The 17 T cell receptor beta chains below all came from one sample that was sequenced in a study of cytomegalovirus exposure and HLA in healthy donors. The primer mix had 60 Vbeta and 13 Jbeta primers. TCRdb's copy holds only in-frame clones and misses some; the assay was immunoSEQ multiplex PCR. The table gives 200,000 to 250,000 clones; the top ten clones make up about 1% of it. Sequencing input: PBMCs. The source of these receptors is a girl between 2 and 10 years old in good health and CMV-seropositive.

The chain carries TRBV7-8 and TRBJ2-1; 9 positions agree with TRBD1. V trimming: 5 bases; J trimming: 0 bases; junction bases outside the gene matches: 8. Germline CDR1 is SGHVS and CDR2 is FQNEAQ. CDR3 length: 17 residues. CDR3 coding DNA: TGTGCCAGCAGCCACCCCGGGACAGGGAGCTCCTACAATGAGCAGTTCTTC. Amino acid sequence: CASSHPGTGSSYNEQFF.

V usage is TRBV6-1 and J usage is TRBJ1-2, with 8 nucleotides matching TRBD1. CDR1 is MNHNS and CDR2 is SASEGT in the germline V gene. The ends lost 4 bases at V and 4 bases at J; junction bases unmatched: 5. The CDR3 runs 14 residues. The CDR3 spells CASSAGGASYGYTF. The CDR3 DNA reads TGTGCCAGCAGTGCAGGGGGCGCTAGCTATGGCTACACCTTC.

The rearrangement uses TRBV7-9 and TRBJ1-4; D ambiguous. Trimming shortened V by 5 bases and J by 5 bases, and 9 bases separated the two germline ends. CDR3 size: 13 residues. CDR1 is SEHNR, CDR2 FQNEAQ, per germline (reference sequence). CDR3 amino acids: CASSPLGNEKLFF. CDR3 DNA: TGTGCCAGCAGCCCCTTGGGCAATGAAAAACTGTTTTTT.

The chain is built from TRBV11-2 and TRBJ2-3; 11 bases line up with TRBD2. The V gene's germline CDR1 is SGHAT and CDR2 FQNNGV. V shed 4 bases and J 0 bases; nucleotides not matched to a gene: 9. The CDR3 has 18 amino acids. The CDR3, as DNA: TGTGCCAGCAGCTCTCCTAGCGGGAGGAGCACTAGCACAGATACGCAGTATTTT. This codes for CASSSPSGRSTSTDTQYF.

In nucleotides, the CDR3 is TGTGCCAGTACCGGGAGTATCACCGGGGAGCTGTTTTTT. The encoded protein is CASTGSITGELFF. The chain combines TRBV28 with TRBJ2-2; D is perhaps TRBD2 (6 bases). Germline V gene data show CDR1 as MDHEN and CDR2 as SYDVKM. This CDR3 comprises 13 residues. Trimming pared 9 bases from V and 4 bases from J, leaving 12 bases between.

This sequence joins TRBV9 and TRBJ1-6, with D tentatively TRBD1 (6 bases). From germline, CDR1 is SGDLS and CDR2 YYNGEE. CDR3 size: 14 residues. V was cut by 3 bases and J by 6 bases, with 10 bases left in between. CDR3 nucleotide sequence: TGTGCCAGCAGCGCAGGACAGAGTAATTCACCCCTCCACTTT. Translation: CASSAGQSNSPLHF.

The rearrangement joins TRBV6-1 to TRBJ1-1, with TRBD1 matching over 8 bases. The trim removed 2 bases at V and 11 bases at J, leaving 19 bases unmatched. CDR1 is MNHNS and CDR2 is SASEGT in the germline V gene. CDR3 length: 17 amino acids. The CDR3 loop is CASSEKIRDRIYLIAFF. CDR3 coding DNA: TGTGCCAGCAGTGAAAAGATCCGGGACAGGATTTATTTGATTGCTTTCTTT.

The chain has TRBV9 and TRBJ1-2, with D possibly TRBD1 on 5 matching bases. The CDR3 runs 16 residues. Germline lookup yields CDR1 SGDLS and CDR2 YYNGEE. V was shortened by 3 bases and J by 5 bases, with 20 bases between the two germline ends. The CDR3 DNA reads TGTGCCAGCAGCGCCCTTCTTCGGGGGGGGTGGTATGGCTACACCTTC. Protein: CASSALLRGGWYGYTF.

V usage is TRBV19 and J usage is TRBJ2-6; D unresolved. This CDR3 is 19 amino acids long. Germline V gives CDR1 LNHDA, CDR2 SQIVND (reference sequence). Trimming left V 6 bases short and J 9 bases short, with 30 bases between. This chain's CDR3 is CASRPFVLYQPFSGNVLTF. The CDR3 DNA follows: TGTGCCAGTAGACCATTTGTATTATACCAGCCCTTCTCGGGCAACGTCCTGACTTTC.

This chain uses TRBV7-9 with TRBJ1-1, with D possibly matching TRBD1 (5 bases). From germline, CDR1 is SEHNR and CDR2 FQNEAQ (reference sequence). The CDR3 sequence is 12 residues long. The V end was cut by 5 bases, the J end by 5 bases, with 9 bases between. The CDR3 protein is CASSPQGTEAFF. The CDR3 DNA is TGTGCCAGCAGCCCCCAGGGAACTGAAGCTTTCTTT.

J is TRBJ1-1 and V is TRBV5-1; D unclear. Per the germline V gene, CDR1 is SGHRS and CDR2 is YFSETQ. V was shortened by 0 bases and J by 1 base, with 7 bases between the two germline ends. CDR3 size: 14 residues. Written as DNA, the CDR3 is TGCGCCAGCAGCTTGGGACGGGAGAACACTGAAGCTTTCTTT. Protein sequence: CASSLGRENTEAFF.

This chain joins TRBV12-5 and TRBJ2-3; the match to TRBD2 covers 7 bases. V was clipped by 3 bases and J by 2 bases; unmatched bases: 5. The germline CDR1 and CDR2 sequences are LGHNT and FRNRAP. The CDR3 totals 15 residues. This CDR3 reads CASGFGRDPTDTQYF. The CDR3 nucleotides read TGTGCTAGTGGTTTTGGGAGGGACCCCACAGATACGCAGTATTTT. Variable domain in full (rest from reference TRBV12-5 and TRBJ2-3): DARVTQTPRHKVTEMGQEVTMRCQPILGHNTVFWYRQTMMQGLELLAYFRNRAPLDDSGMPKDRFSAEMPDATLATLKIQPSEPRDSAVYFCASGFGRDPTDTQYFGPGTRLTVL.

The chain combines TRBV19 with TRBJ2-7; 9 nucleotides agree with TRBD1. The germline V gene has CDR1 LNHDA and CDR2 SQIVND (reference sequence). The CDR3 sequence is 13 residues long. V was pared by 8 bases and J by 6 bases, with 8 bases of the junction left unmatched. CDR3 amino acids: CASCETGGREQYF. DNA for the CDR3: TGTGCCAGTTGCGAGACAGGGGGGCGCGAGCAGTACTTC. Together with reference TRBV19 and TRBJ2-7, the CDR3 gives the full variable domain: DGGITQSPKYLFRKEGQNVTLSCEQNLNHDAMYWYRQDPGQGLRLIYYSQIVNDFQKGDIAEGYSVSREKKESFPLTVTSAQKNPTAFYLCASCETGGREQYFGPGTRLTVT.

This chain connects TRBV10-3 to TRBJ2-1; 8 bases map to TRBD2. Germline CDR1 and CDR2: ENHRY and SYGVKD. This CDR3 spans 15 amino acids. The V and J ends lost 3 bases and 3 bases, in that order; junction bases with no gene match: 4. CDR3: CAISDGLAGYNEQFF. CDR3 in DNA: TGTGCCATCAGTGATGGGCTAGCGGGCTACAATGAGCAGTTCTTC.

The genes are TRBV7-9 and TRBJ2-1; TRBD2 is a possible D gene (6 bases). CDR3 length: 13 amino acids. The germline CDR1 and CDR2 sequences are SEHNR and FQNEAQ (reference sequence). CDR3 bases: TGTGCATCGACGGGAGCTGCCTACAATGAGCAGTTCTTC. Protein sequence: CASTGAAYNEQFF.

The chain recombines TRBV6-1 with TRBJ2-7; 7 positions match TRBD2. Germline values: CDR1 MNHNS, CDR2 SASEGT. The CDR3 covers 14 residues. V dropped 2 bases and J dropped 2; count of bases not matched to a gene: 3. The CDR3 loop reads CASSESGNAYEQYF. For the CDR3, the DNA is TGTGCCAGCAGTGAAAGCGGGAACGCCTACGAGCAGTACTTC.

The genes are TRBV7-8 and TRBJ2-5, with D tentatively TRBD2 (5 bases). The better agreement between TRBJ2-7 and the DNA end casts doubt on the J call. Germline V gene lookup returns CDR1 SGHVS and CDR2 FQNEAQ. This CDR3 has 14 residues. This chain's CDR3 is CASSFGRRSYEQYF. As DNA, the CDR3 is TGTGCCAGCAGCTTCGGACGGAGGTCCTACGAGCAGTACTTC.